Listed below are T cell receptor beta chains from one sample, sequenced in a study of blood T cell repertoires in COVID-19. Only in-frame clones appear in the TCRdb table, and some are missing; sequencing was by immunoSEQ multiplex PCR. The data hold 110,000 to 150,000 clones, with 65% to 90% observed a single time. Sequenced material: peripheral blood. The receptor source for this set is a human donor in a cohort sampled during active COVID-19. Both conserved end residues are part of each CDR3. Each record gives: J gene, V gene, CDR3 length, D gene, clone size, CDR3 protein, CDR3 DNA. The D gene is left open where the match is weak. Clone size is stated in some rows and not others, as once, few, many or a class when expanded.

j_gene: TRBJ2-4; v_gene: TRBV2; len: 15; d_gene: -; abundance: -; CDR3aa: CASSDGGVAKNIQYF; CDR3nt: TGTGCCAGCAGTGACGGCGGAGTAGCCAAAAACATTCAGTACTTC
j_gene: TRBJ1-1; v_gene: TRBV28; len: 16; d_gene: TRBD1; abundance: -; CDR3aa: CASSQGGQGWITEAFF; CDR3nt: TGTGCCAGCAGTCAGGGGGGACAGGGTTGGATCACTGAAGCTTTCTTT
j_gene: TRBJ2-5; v_gene: TRBV19; len: 16; d_gene: TRBD2; abundance: few; CDR3aa: CASSTRLAGVQETQYF; CDR3nt: TGTGCCAGTAGTACCAGACTAGCGGGAGTCCAAGAGACCCAGTACTTC
j_gene: TRBJ2-7; v_gene: TRBV3-1/TRBV3-2; len: 15; d_gene: TRBD1; abundance: -; CDR3aa: CASSRTGESSYEQYF; CDR3nt: TGTGCCAGCAGCCGAACAGGGGAGAGCTCCTACGAGCAGTACTTC
j_gene: TRBJ1-2; v_gene: TRBV28; len: 13; d_gene: -; abundance: many; CDR3aa: CASTPRTAYGYTF; CDR3nt: TGTGCCAGCACCCCTCGGACAGCCTATGGCTACACCTTC
j_gene: TRBJ2-5; v_gene: TRBV29-1; len: 13; d_gene: -; abundance: -; CDR3aa: CSVGRERQETQYF; CDR3nt: TGCAGCGTGGGTCGGGAGAGGCAAGAGACCCAGTACTTC
j_gene: TRBJ1-3; v_gene: TRBV18; len: 15; d_gene: TRBD1; abundance: once; CDR3aa: CASSPQGANGNTIYF; CDR3nt: TGTGCCAGCTCACCACAGGGGGCAAATGGAAACACCATATATTTT
j_gene: TRBJ2-7; v_gene: TRBV6-1; len: 13; d_gene: TRBD1; abundance: -; CDR3aa: CASSEDRGDEQYF; CDR3nt: TGTGCCAGCAGTGAGGACAGGGGCGACGAGCAGTACTTC
j_gene: TRBJ2-7; v_gene: TRBV6-5; len: 14; d_gene: -; abundance: -; CDR3aa: CASLSPQVPWEQYF; CDR3nt: TGTGCCAGCCTCTCGCCCCAGGTGCCCTGGGAGCAGTACTTC
j_gene: TRBJ2-5; v_gene: TRBV7-2; len: 15; d_gene: TRBD2; abundance: many; CDR3aa: CASSPFSGGAETQYF; CDR3nt: TGTGCCAGCAGCCCGTTTTCCGGGGGGGCGGAGACCCAGTACTTC
j_gene: TRBJ1-4; v_gene: TRBV5-1; len: 14; d_gene: -; abundance: -; CDR3aa: CASSPGQSNEKLFF; CDR3nt: TGCGCCAGCAGCCCCGGACAGAGCAATGAAAAACTGTTTTTT
j_gene: TRBJ2-3; v_gene: TRBV7-3; len: 17; d_gene: -; abundance: few; CDR3aa: CASSLRPPGAQADTQYF; CDR3nt: TGTGCCAGCAGCTTACGTCCCCCGGGAGCTCAGGCAGATACGCAGTATTTT
j_gene: TRBJ2-1; v_gene: TRBV9; len: 14; d_gene: TRBD2; abundance: few; CDR3aa: CASSTAGGPREQFF; CDR3nt: TGTGCCAGCAGCACGGCGGGAGGGCCTCGGGAGCAGTTCTTC
j_gene: TRBJ1-2; v_gene: TRBV7-2; len: 13; d_gene: -; abundance: -; CDR3aa: CASSSRGAYGYTF; CDR3nt: TGTGCCAGCAGCTCCAGGGGAGCCTATGGCTACACCTTC
j_gene: TRBJ1-1; v_gene: TRBV6-5; len: 12; d_gene: -; abundance: few; CDR3aa: CASSYSTGEAFF; CDR3nt: TGTGCCAGCAGTTACTCGACGGGTGAAGCTTTCTTT
j_gene: TRBJ1-1; v_gene: TRBV5-5; len: 15; d_gene: TRBD1; abundance: -; CDR3aa: CASSPWTGGFREAFF; CDR3nt: TGTGCCAGCAGCCCATGGACAGGGGGCTTTCGGGAAGCTTTCTTT
j_gene: TRBJ2-7; v_gene: TRBV2; len: 16; d_gene: -; abundance: -; CDR3aa: CASRDPQGLVRDEQYF; CDR3nt: TGTGCCAGCAGGGATCCACAGGGTCTAGTTCGGGACGAGCAGTACTTC
j_gene: TRBJ2-3; v_gene: TRBV11-3; len: 13; d_gene: -; abundance: -; CDR3aa: CASSLEETDTQYF; CDR3nt: TGTGCCAGCAGCTTAGAAGAGACAGATACGCAGTATTTT
j_gene: TRBJ2-2; v_gene: TRBV2; len: 16; d_gene: TRBD1; abundance: -; CDR3aa: CASSRDRGYTSGELFF; CDR3nt: TGTGCCAGCAGTAGGGACAGGGGATATACTTCCGGGGAGCTGTTTTTT
j_gene: TRBJ1-5; v_gene: TRBV19; len: 16; d_gene: -; abundance: -; CDR3aa: CASSISGRGRNQPQHF; CDR3nt: TGTGCCAGTAGTATCTCCGGCAGGGGACGCAATCAGCCCCAGCATTTT
j_gene: TRBJ2-3; v_gene: TRBV4-2; len: 15; d_gene: TRBD2; abundance: -; CDR3aa: CASSQASGSTDTQYF; CDR3nt: TGTGCCAGCAGCCAAGCTAGCGGTAGCACAGATACGCAGTATTTT
j_gene: TRBJ2-7; v_gene: TRBV5-1; len: 12; d_gene: -; abundance: once; CDR3aa: CASSLSYSEQYF; CDR3nt: TGCGCCAGCAGCTTGTCCTATAGCGAGCAGTACTTC
j_gene: TRBJ2-1; v_gene: TRBV27; len: 13; d_gene: TRBD2; abundance: -; CDR3aa: CASSFLAANEQFF; CDR3nt: TGTGCCAGCAGTTTTCTAGCGGCCAATGAGCAGTTCTTC
j_gene: TRBJ1-3; v_gene: TRBV29-1; len: 13; d_gene: -; abundance: -; CDR3aa: CGFGTSPGNTIYF; CDR3nt: TGCGGATTCGGGACTTCACCTGGAAACACCATATATTTT
j_gene: TRBJ2-5; v_gene: TRBV27; len: 17; d_gene: -; abundance: -; CDR3aa: CASSLSSPRQKIETQYF; CDR3nt: TGTGCCAGCAGTTTATCATCCCCTAGACAGAAAATTGAGACCCAGTACTTC
j_gene: TRBJ2-7; v_gene: TRBV18; len: 14; d_gene: -; abundance: -; CDR3aa: CASSPPGLTYEQYF; CDR3nt: TGTGCCAGCTCACCACCGGGACTTACCTACGAGCAGTACTTC
j_gene: TRBJ1-3; v_gene: TRBV4-2; len: 17; d_gene: TRBD1; abundance: -; CDR3aa: CASSATTGGLGGNTIYF; CDR3nt: TGTGCCAGCAGCGCAACGACAGGGGGCTTAGGGGGAAACACCATATATTTT
j_gene: TRBJ2-7; v_gene: TRBV6-2/TRBV6-3; len: 13; d_gene: TRBD2; abundance: -; CDR3aa: CASSSVSGTEQYF; CDR3nt: TGTGCCAGCAGTTCGGTTAGCGGGACCGAGCAGTACTTC
j_gene: TRBJ2-7; v_gene: TRBV7-2; len: 16; d_gene: TRBD1; abundance: -; CDR3aa: CASSSAWDRVTYEQYF; CDR3nt: TGTGCCAGCAGCTCCGCGTGGGACAGGGTTACCTACGAGCAGTACTTC
j_gene: TRBJ2-2; v_gene: TRBV28; len: 16; d_gene: -; abundance: -; CDR3aa: CASSLALQLVTGELFF; CDR3nt: TGTGCCAGCAGTTTAGCTCTCCAACTAGTCACCGGGGAGCTGTTTTTT
j_gene: TRBJ2-7; v_gene: TRBV6-5; len: 15; d_gene: TRBD1; abundance: -; CDR3aa: CASSYSGTGVWEQYF; CDR3nt: TGTGCCAGCAGTTACTCGGGGACAGGGGTGTGGGAGCAGTACTTC